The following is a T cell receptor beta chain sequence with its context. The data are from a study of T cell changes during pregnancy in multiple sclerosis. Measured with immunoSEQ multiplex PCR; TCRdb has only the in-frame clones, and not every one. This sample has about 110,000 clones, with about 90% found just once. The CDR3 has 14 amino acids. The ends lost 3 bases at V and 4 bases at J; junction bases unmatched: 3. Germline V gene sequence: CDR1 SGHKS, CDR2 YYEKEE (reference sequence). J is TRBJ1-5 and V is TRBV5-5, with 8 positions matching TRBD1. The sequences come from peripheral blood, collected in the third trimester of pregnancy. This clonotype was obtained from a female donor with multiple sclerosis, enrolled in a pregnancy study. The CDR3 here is CASSSTGANQPQHF. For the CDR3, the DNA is TGTGCCAGCAGCTCGACAGGGGCAAATCAGCCCCAGCATTTT. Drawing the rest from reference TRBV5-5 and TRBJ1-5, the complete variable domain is DAGVTQSPTHLIKTRGQQVTLRCSPISGHKSVSWYQQVLGQGPQFIFQYYEKEERGRGNFPDRFSARQFPNYSSELNVNALLLGDSALYLCASSSTGANQPQHFGDGTRLSIL.